The 2 T cell receptor beta chains in this list originate from one sample, sequenced in a study of blood T cells in healthy people across ages. The authors ran a second PCR of about 7 to 11 cycles using a sample-barcoded 5' primer and a J-beta primer mix. MiXCR, applied by TCRdb to the 5' RACE reads, yields one record per CDR3 protein. The sample lists about 1.8 million distinct CDR3 sequences, roughly 49% occurring once. Sequencing used blood. The origin of the receptors is a woman aged 40 to 49 in good health.

The chain employs TRBV12-3 or TRBV12-4 and TRBJ2-7; weak D call: TRBD1 (7 bases). The ends were cut back, 3 bases at V and 6 bases at J, with 18 bases in the middle. CDR3 length: 15 amino acids. The CDR3 spells CASSFRAGQPIEQYF. The CDR3 coding sequence is TGTGCCAGCAGTTTCCGGGCGGGACAGCCAATCGAGCAGTACTTC.

There are a few counts of this clonotype. The rearrangement links TRBV3-1 to TRBJ2-3; 9 bases fit TRBD2. Germline V lookup: CDR1 LGHDT, CDR2 YNNKEL (reference sequence). This CDR3 contains 16 residues. The V segment lost 4 bases and the J segment 6 bases; nucleotides outside the gene matches: 11. CDR3 amino acids: CASSLSPGLASDTQYF. CDR3 sequence (DNA): TGTGCCAGCAGCCTAAGTCCGGGACTAGCCTCCGATACGCAGTATTTT.